This T cell receptor (beta chain) was documented in a study of graft-versus-host responses after intestinal transplantation. Study summary: Grafts that recipients had were multivisceral, liver-intestinal, or isolated intestinal transplants. Tacrolimus and steroids were given for around three years to all recipients after anti-thymocyte globulin induction.

CDR1 and CDR2 from the germline V gene are SEHNR and FQNEAQ (reference sequence). The CDR3 runs to 16 residues. With 5 bases removed from V and 0 bases from J, the gap between germline ends came to 11 bases. The protocol was immunoSEQ multiplex PCR, while the TCRdb copy is restricted to in-frame clones and leaves out a portion. The table has 20,000 or so clones, roughly 82% seen once. Study-wide results and caveats: Recipient marrow contained GvH clones, some of which appeared first in ileum or blood.

This clone was seen just once. The antigen is undetermined. The sequencing used PBMCs, collected 14 days after transplant. The sequence was collected from a human patient who received an intestinal transplant, so some T cells may come from the graft donor. V usage is TRBV7-9 and J usage is TRBJ1-6; D unresolved. The CDR3 nucleotides read TGTGCCAGCAGCCTTTACGGGAGCTCCTATAATTCACCCCTCCACTTT. Amino acids: CASSLYGSSYNSPLHF.